The sequence of this T cell receptor beta chain was determined in a study of post-analysis software for immune sequencing data. Whole-study results and caveats: With TRBV5-6, TRBV5-1 and TRBV20-1 included, about five TRBV segments were more frequent in patients than in controls. Multiple sclerosis was associated with a significant reduction in normalized Chao1 diversity relative to controls. Those samples that were prepared in the same batch co-clustered strongly by F measure.

On this clonotype itself: The antigen is not known.

Presence of unique molecular identifiers characterized the TCR beta cDNA libraries. Roughly 500,000 cDNA molecules were obtained per 1 to 10 million input T cells. TCRdb passed the PCR reads through MiXCR, listing each CDR3 protein once. The sample includes about 160,000 distinct CDR3 sequences, roughly 40% of them seen just once. The CDR3 length is 17 residues. With 0 bases clipped from V and 4 bases from J, the junction kept 8 bases outside the gene matches. Looked up from germline, CDR1 is SGHDN and CDR2 is FVKESK. This material consisted of blood, taken after autologous hematopoietic stem cell transplantation. The sequence was collected from a girl between 10 and 17 years old with multiple sclerosis. The chain employs TRBV14 and TRBJ1-2, with 10 bases identical to TRBD1. The CDR3 sequence is CASSQDFGTGVAYGYTF. CDR3 DNA: TGTGCCAGCAGCCAAGATTTTGGGACAGGGGTTGCCTATGGCTACACCTTC.